A selection of T cell receptor beta chains follows, all from one sample in a study of T cells after yellow fever vaccination. TCRdb itself ran the 5' RACE reads through MiXCR, one entry per CDR3 protein. The sample contains around 340,000 distinct CDR3 sequences, about an eighth of which appear only once. The sequences come from CD4+ T cells sorted from PBMCs, collected 15 days after the yellow fever booster vaccination. These receptors were taken from a man aged 18 to 29 who received the YFV17D yellow fever vaccine. Each CDR3 is given with its conserved first and last residue. A D gene is named only where the DNA matches it firmly. Clone size is given for some rows only: seen once, a few or many times, or a class if the clone is expanded.

TRBV7-9	TRBJ1-1	NA	NA	13	TGTGTCACCGACGGGGGGCTTGGCACTGAAGCTTTCTTT	CVTDGGLGTEAFF
TRBV15	TRBJ1-3	few	NA	13	TGTGCCACCAGCAGGGTCTCTGGAAACACCATATATTTT	CATSRVSGNTIYF
TRBV11-1	TRBJ2-5	few	NA	17	TGTGCCAGCAGCGTTAGGATGGCCGGGCAGGACCAAGAGACCCAGTACTTC	CASSVRMAGQDQETQYF
TRBV27	TRBJ1-4	few	NA	13	TGTGCCAGCAGGGACGGACGAGTAGAAAAACTGTTTTTT	CASRDGRVEKLFF
TRBV5-1	TRBJ1-1	NA	TRBD1	15	TGCGCCAGCAGCTTGGAGAGGGGGCTCGGAACTGAAGCTTTCTTT	CASSLERGLGTEAFF
TRBV5-5	TRBJ1-1	few	NA	14	TGTGCCAGCAGCCAGAGGGCAGGGTTACCTGAAGCTTTCTTT	CASSQRAGLPEAFF
TRBV11-1	TRBJ2-5	NA	TRBD2	15	TGTGCCAGCAGCCCCGGGACTAGCTTCCAAGAGACCCAGTACTTC	CASSPGTSFQETQYF
TRBV6-6	TRBJ2-3	few	NA	18	TGTGCCAGCAGGAACAGGGGTCGTGGGCGGGGGAGCACAGATACGCAGTATTTT	CASRNRGRGRGSTDTQYF
TRBV6-6	TRBJ2-3	NA	NA	14	TGTGCCAGCAGTTCCTACGGGTCCACAGATACGCAGTATTTT	CASSSYGSTDTQYF
TRBV5-1	TRBJ2-1	NA	TRBD2	16	TGCGCCAGCAGCTTGGCCAGCCAGCGGGGGGTCGGTGAGCAGTTCTTC	CASSLASQRGVGEQFF
TRBV7-2	TRBJ1-2	NA	NA	14	TGTGCCAGCAGACCTAGTCGGGGACGCTATGGCTACACCTTC	CASRPSRGRYGYTF
TRBV7-6	TRBJ2-5	many	TRBD2	15	TGTGCCAGCAGCCGCGGGGGGACCCTCCAAGAGACCCAGTACTTC	CASSRGGTLQETQYF
TRBV6-7	TRBJ1-1	NA	NA	14	TGTGCCAGCACTGGCTCCGTTGGGAACACTGAAGCTTTCTTT	CASTGSVGNTEAFF
TRBV7-2	TRBJ1-1	few	NA	14	TGTGCCAGCAGCTTAAAAGGGGTGAACACTGAAGCTTTCTTT	CASSLKGVNTEAFF
TRBV7-3	TRBJ2-2	NA	TRBD2	15	TGTGCCAGCAGTGCGGGGGGGGTGAACACCGGGGAGCTGTTTTTT	CASSAGGVNTGELFF
TRBV5-1	TRBJ2-6	NA	NA	17	TGCGCCAGCAGCTTGGGCCAGACCGCCCCCGGGGCCAACGTCCTGACTTTC	CASSLGQTAPGANVLTF
TRBV6-5	TRBJ2-5	NA	NA	14	TGTGCCAGCAGTAAGAGGCAGGCCCAAGAGACCCAGTACTTC	CASSKRQAQETQYF
TRBV12-3/TRBV12-4	TRBJ2-2	NA	TRBD1	15	TGTGCCAGCAGTTTAGGCCTCACAGGGGCCGGGGAGCTGTTTTTT	CASSLGLTGAGELFF
TRBV10-3	TRBJ2-3	NA	NA	15	TGTGCCATCATGGGGCTAGGGGCACCCACAGATACGCAGTATTTT	CAIMGLGAPTDTQYF
TRBV7-2	TRBJ2-3	few	NA	16	TGTGCCAGCAGCTTAGCTCTGCAGGGTAGTTCGGATACGCAGTATTTT	CASSLALQGSSDTQYF
TRBV27	TRBJ1-2	few	NA	15	TGTGCCAGCAGTTTTGGGCAGGGTGGAATATATGGCTACACCTTC	CASSFGQGGIYGYTF
TRBV20-1	TRBJ2-6	NA	TRBD2	16	TGCAGTGCCCTCTCTAGCGGGGCCTCTGGGGCCAACGTCCTGACTTTC	CSALSSGASGANVLTF
TRBV6-4	TRBJ1-4	NA	TRBD1	15	TGTGCCAGCAGATCGACAGGGGTCTCGGATGAAAAACTGTTTTTT	CASRSTGVSDEKLFF
TRBV7-8	TRBJ2-5	NA	NA	14	TGTGCCAGCAGCTTAATGTCAGGGCAAGAGACCCAGTACTTC	CASSLMSGQETQYF
TRBV20-1	TRBJ2-7	NA	NA	14	TGCAGTGCTAGAGAAGGGGGACTCGCCTACGAGCAGTACTTC	CSAREGGLAYEQYF
TRBV19	TRBJ1-1	few	NA	15	TGTGCCAGTAGTAAGAGACAGGCCATGAACACTGAAGCTTTCTTT	CASSKRQAMNTEAFF